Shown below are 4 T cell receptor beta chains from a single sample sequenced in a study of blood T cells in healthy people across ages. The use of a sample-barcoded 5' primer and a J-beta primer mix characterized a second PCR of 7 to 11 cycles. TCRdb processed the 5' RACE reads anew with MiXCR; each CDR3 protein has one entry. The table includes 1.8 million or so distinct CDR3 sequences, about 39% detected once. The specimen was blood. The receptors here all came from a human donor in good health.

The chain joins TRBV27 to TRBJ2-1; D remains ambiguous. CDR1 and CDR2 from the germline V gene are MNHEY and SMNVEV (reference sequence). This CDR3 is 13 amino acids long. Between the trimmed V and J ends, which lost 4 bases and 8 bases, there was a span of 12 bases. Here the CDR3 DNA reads TGTGCCAGCAGTTCAACGGTAGTCTATGAGCAGTTCTTC. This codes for CASSSTVVYEQFF.

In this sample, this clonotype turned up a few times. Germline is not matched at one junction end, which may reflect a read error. CDR3 bases: TGTGCCAGCAGCTTAGTAGCCGGAGGGATCCTCTCCTCCGAGCAGTACTTC. As protein: CASSLVAGGILSSEQYF. This sequence joins TRBV7-9 and TRBJ2-5; perhaps TRBD2 as D (6 bases). Near its end, the DNA agrees better with TRBJ2-7, so the J call may be wrong. The CDR3 totals 17 residues. Germline V gives CDR1 SEHNR, CDR2 FQNEAQ (reference sequence).

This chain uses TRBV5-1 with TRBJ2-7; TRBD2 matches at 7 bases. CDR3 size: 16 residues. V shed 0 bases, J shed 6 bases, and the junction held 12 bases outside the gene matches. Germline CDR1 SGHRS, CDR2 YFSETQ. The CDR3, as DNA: TGCGCCAGCAGCTTGGTTGGACTAGGGATTACCATCGAGCAGTACTTC. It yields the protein CASSLVGLGITIEQYF.

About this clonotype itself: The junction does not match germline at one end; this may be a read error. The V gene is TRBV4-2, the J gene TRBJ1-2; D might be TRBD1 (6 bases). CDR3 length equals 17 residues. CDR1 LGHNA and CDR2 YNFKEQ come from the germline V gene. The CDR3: CASSQDGGGTPGYGHTF. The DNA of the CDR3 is TGTGCCAGCAGCCAAGATGGGGGCGGGACTCCGGGCTATGGCCACACCTTC.